These 11 T cell receptor beta chains were all obtained from the same sample, sequenced in a study of early T cells in non-severe SARS-CoV-2 infection. TCRdb called the 5' RACE reads again in MiXCR, with one record for every CDR3 protein. The sample holds roughly 43,000 distinct CDR3 sequences, 20% to 25% seen once. The input for sequencing was whole blood, taken at baseline. The receptors were gathered from an adult who was a healthcare worker with PCR-confirmed SARS-CoV-2 infection or an uninfected control (not recorded which).

In its sample, this clonotype ranks as medium-sized (0.01 to 0.1%). The J gene is TRBJ2-3, the V gene TRBV6-2 or TRBV6-3, with 8 bases identical to TRBD2. Germline V gene lookup returns CDR1 MNHEY and CDR2 SVGEGT. This CDR3 is built from 21 residues. Losses at the gene ends were 0 bases for V and 4 bases for J; bases not matched to a gene: 21. CDR3 sequence (DNA): TGTGCCAGCAGTTACTCGATGGCACTAGCGGCGCGCAGACCCCCAGCAGATACGCAGTATTTT. It codes for CASSYSMALAARRPPADTQYF.

The rearrangement joins TRBV9 to TRBJ2-7; D possibly corresponds to TRBD1 (6 bases). The CDR3 runs to 12 residues. Germline loops: CDR1 SGDLS, CDR2 YYNGEE. The ends were cut back, 7 bases at V and 2 bases at J, with 10 bases in the middle. The CDR3 reads CASGDTTYEQYF. Written as DNA, the CDR3 is TGTGCCAGCGGGGACACAACCTACGAGCAGTACTTC.

The rearrangement uses TRBV25-1 and TRBJ2-5, with D perhaps TRBD1 (5 bases). The germline V gene encodes CDR1 MGHDK and CDR2 SYGVNS. The V end lost 1 base, the J end lost 5 bases, and 11 bases lay between the germline ends. The CDR3 is 14 amino acids. CDR3: CASSESQGSETQYF. The CDR3 bases are TGTGCCAGCAGTGAATCCCAGGGATCCGAGACCCAGTACTTC.

This clonotype was counted at least ten times. The chain employs TRBV6-6 and TRBJ2-6, with D uncertain. The CDR3 contains 17 residues. V was clipped by 6 bases and J by 0 bases, with 15 bases between them. Germline CDR1 is MNHNY and CDR2 is SVGAGI (reference sequence). CDR3 sequence reads: CASSLGEAASGANVLTF. CDR3 sequence (DNA): TGTGCCAGCAGCCTCGGTGAGGCGGCCTCTGGGGCCAACGTCCTGACTTTC.

This clonotype appeared a few times. The V call is TRBV6-5, the J call TRBJ1-1, with 7 bases matching TRBD1. Germline V lookup: CDR1 MNHEY, CDR2 SVGAGI. The trim removed 0 bases at V and 8 bases at J, leaving 0 bases unmatched. The CDR3 has 12 residues. The CDR3 here is CASSYSTGEAFF. The CDR3, as DNA: TGTGCCAGCAGTTACTCGACAGGGGAAGCTTTCTTT.

The chain uses TRBV5-1 and TRBJ2-7; TRBD2 agrees at 7 bases. The CDR3 runs to 16 residues. Germline CDR1 SGHRS, CDR2 YFSETQ. Trimming removed 4 bases from V and 2 bases from J; junction bases left unmatched: 12. CDR3 coding DNA: TGCGCCAGCAGCGACCCTACTAGCGATGACGCCTACGAGCAGTACTTC. This translates into CASSDPTSDDAYEQYF.

The V call is TRBV29-1, the J call TRBJ2-5; TRBD1 agrees at 7 bases. The junction had 5 bases not matched to a gene; V was cut back by 6 bases and J by 4 bases. The CDR3 loop spans 12 amino acids. The germline gives CDR1 SQVTM, CDR2 ANQGSEA. This CDR3 is CSVSTGRETQYF. The CDR3 DNA follows: TGCAGCGTATCGACAGGGAGAGAGACCCAGTACTTC.

The gene calls are TRBV3-1 and TRBJ2-7; 8 bases agree with TRBD1. The V and J ends lost 1 base and 4 bases, in that order; junction bases with no gene match: 0. The germline V gene has CDR1 LGHDT and CDR2 YNNKEL (reference sequence). The CDR3 consists of 13 residues. The CDR3: CASSQGTGYEQYF. CDR3 in DNA: TGTGCCAGCAGCCAAGGGACAGGGTACGAGCAGTACTTC.

The chain couples TRBV12-3 or TRBV12-4 to TRBJ2-7; 9 bases match TRBD1. The junction had 5 bases not matched to a gene; V was cut back by 5 bases and J by 3 bases. The CDR3 has 14 residues. The CDR3 DNA reads TGTGCCAGCAGTGCTGGACAGGGGAGCTACGAGCAGTACTTC. Translation gives CASSAGQGSYEQYF.

This clonotype turned up a few times. The chain carries TRBV5-5 and TRBJ2-7; D not certain. Germline V gives CDR1 SGHKS, CDR2 YYEKEE (reference sequence). V was trimmed by 2 bases and J by 2 bases, leaving 8 bases between them. The CDR3 loop spans 13 amino acids. The chain's CDR3 is CASSFGPAYEQYF. The CDR3 coding sequence is TGTGCCAGCAGCTTCGGACCCGCCTACGAGCAGTACTTC.

V and J are TRBV29-1 and TRBJ2-2; D not resolved. The germline V gene encodes CDR1 SQVTM and CDR2 ANQGSEA. This CDR3 has 12 residues. Trimming removed 4 bases at V and 5 bases at J, with 8 bases between. Here the CDR3 reads CSVGPGTGELFF. The CDR3 DNA reads as TGCAGCGTTGGGCCAGGAACCGGGGAGCTGTTTTTT.